The 7 T cell receptor beta chains reported below all come from one sample, sequenced in a study of blood T cell repertoires in COVID-19. Here immunoSEQ multiplex PCR was the method, and the copy in TCRdb shows in-frame clones only, minus some. The sample carries around 300,000 clones, around 87% recorded once. The specimen sequenced was PBMCs or T cells enriched from blood (not recorded which). Every receptor here comes from a woman between 18 and 29 years old who had recovered from COVID-19.

The V call is TRBV25-1, the J call TRBJ2-7, with D possibly being TRBD1 (5 bases). CDR3 size: 15 residues. V gave up 0 bases and J gave up 7 bases, with 16 bases separating them. The germline V gene has CDR1 MGHDK and CDR2 SYGVNS. The CDR3 protein is CASSEYSDSSGEQYF. The CDR3 DNA reads TGTGCCAGCAGTGAATATAGTGATAGCTCAGGGGAGCAGTACTTC.

The chain uses TRBV5-1 and TRBJ2-2; D remains unclear. From germline, CDR1 is SGHRS and CDR2 YFSETQ. The V gene lost 4 bases and the J gene lost 5 bases, with 12 bases spanning the gap. This CDR3 region has 14 residues. This chain's CDR3 is CASSGGWVTGELFF. The CDR3 DNA follows: TGCGCCAGCAGCGGCGGATGGGTAACCGGGGAGCTGTTTTTT.

This chain links TRBV7-2 with TRBJ1-2; 11 nucleotides align to TRBD1. After removal of 6 bases from V and 3 bases from J, the junction contained 9 bases not matched to a gene. CDR1 is SGHTA and CDR2 is FQGNSA in the germline V gene. CDR3 length equals 16 residues. CDR3 residues: CASRPGQGELHYGYTF. The CDR3 nucleotides are TGTGCCAGCAGACCGGGACAGGGGGAGCTCCACTATGGCTACACCTTC.

The J gene is TRBJ2-1, the V gene TRBV2; 9 bases map to TRBD1. Looked up from germline, CDR1 is SNHLY and CDR2 is FYNNEI. CDR3 length equals 16 residues. J gave up 7 bases and V 6 bases, and 13 bases lay outside the gene matches. CDR3: CASRPGTGRAGNEQFF. CDR3 DNA: TGTGCCAGCAGACCGGGGACAGGGCGGGCAGGGAATGAGCAGTTCTTC.

The chain links TRBV5-4 to TRBJ2-7; TRBD1 agrees at 9 bases. CDR1 is SGHNT, CDR2 YYREEE, per germline (reference sequence). There are 15 residues in the CDR3. With 4 bases clipped from V and 3 bases from J, the junction kept 8 bases outside the gene matches. CDR3 DNA sequence: TGTGCCAGCAGCCGGGACAGGGAAGTGATCTACGAGCAGTACTTC. Amino acid sequence: CASSRDREVIYEQYF.

CDR3 DNA: TGTGCCAGCAGCTCAGGGACAGCCCACGAGCAGTTCTTC. Protein sequence: CASSSGTAHEQFF. This chain links TRBV7-6 with TRBJ2-1; TRBD1 agrees at 7 bases. The CDR3 consists of 13 residues. The germline V gene encodes CDR1 SGHVS and CDR2 FNYEAQ. V trimming: 4 bases; J trimming: 10 bases; junction bases outside the gene matches: 7.

The chain joins TRBV5-6 to TRBJ2-4, with a weak D call TRBD1 (5 bases). Trimming removed 3 bases at V and 3 bases at J, with 13 bases between. The CDR3 consists of 15 residues. CDR1 SGHDT and CDR2 YYEEEE come from the germline V gene. The CDR3 loop reads CASSSLQGDKNIQYF. CDR3 bases: TGTGCCAGCAGCTCCCTTCAGGGCGACAAAAACATTCAGTACTTC.